A selection of T cell receptor beta chains follows, all from one sample in a study of T cells expressing NK-cell markers. TCRdb reworked the 5' RACE reads into one entry per CDR3 protein, no DNA. This sample's clone table lists about 440,000 distinct CDR3 sequences. What was sequenced was blood T cells: a sorted CD56 or NKG2C T cell subset, CD4+ or CD8+ T cells, or bulk PBMC T cells (not recorded which). Receptors were obtained from a woman between 18 and 75 years old in good health. Each CDR3 is given with its conserved first and last residue. Each record gives: V gene, J gene, CDR3 length, CDR3 protein.

TRBV2	TRBJ2-1	16	CASSERWSSPLVEQFF
TRBV27	TRBJ1-6	17	CARRLRQGARYNSPLHF
TRBV27	TRBJ2-1	15	CASVQLAGAYNEQFF
TRBV29-1	TRBJ2-5	11	CSVRERETQYF
TRBV6-1	TRBJ2-2	14	CASRKGQNTGELFF
TRBV4-1	TRBJ2-1	16	CASSQLGLALYNEQFF
TRBV4-3	TRBJ2-1	17	CASSHATGTGGYNEQFF
TRBV6-1	TRBJ1-2	14	CASTTGGHNYGYTF
TRBV6-2/TRBV6-3	TRBJ2-7	16	CASSTPALGQYYEQYF
TRBV6-1	TRBJ2-1	19	CASSERWRSEWDMGNEQFF
TRBV5-1	TRBJ2-1	15	CASRGGGSVYNEQFF
TRBV6-2/TRBV6-3	TRBJ2-7	15	CASSYGQGGTYEQYF
TRBV5-4	TRBJ2-5	14	CASSWTGAQETQYF
TRBV20-1	TRBJ2-7	16	CSARDLPGLAAYEQYF
TRBV20-1	TRBJ1-2	14	CSASWGTNNYGYTF
TRBV20-1	TRBJ1-3	14	CSAGGQGAGNTIYF
TRBV20-1	TRBJ2-2	13	CSASDRNTGELFF
TRBV5-1	TRBJ2-7	14	CASSLAQGVGEQYF
TRBV7-2	TRBJ2-3	18	CASSLALYQGFSTDTQYF
TRBV3-1	TRBJ2-2	13	CASGVLSIGELFF
TRBV12-3/TRBV12-4	TRBJ1-1	15	CASSLADRTNTEAFF
TRBV28	TRBJ2-3	16	CASRSPRGAGTDTQYF
TRBV4-3	TRBJ2-3	16	CASSQERGLGPDTQYF
TRBV10-3	TRBJ2-5	15	CAISSPGRPEETQYF
TRBV12-3/TRBV12-4	TRBJ1-4	14	CASCGAGGEEKLFF
TRBV28	TRBJ1-2	15	CASSLLIDRVYGYTF
TRBV11-2	TRBJ2-1	18	CASSLGTSGRQSYNEQFF
TRBV20-1	TRBJ2-1	14	CSARDDPQRGEQFF
TRBV24-1	TRBJ2-6	14	CATSDQAGANVLTF
TRBV20-1	TRBJ2-5	18	CSARDRMAGVYPGETQYF